Following are 22 T cell receptor beta chains from one sample sequenced in a study of blood T cell repertoires in COVID-19. Clones were read by immunoSEQ multiplex PCR, and TCRdb kept only the in-frame ones, dropping some. In the table there are about 220,000 clones, roughly four fifths of which are singletons. The sample was peripheral blood. The receptors here all came from a woman of 80 years or more with COVID-19, enrolled during active disease.

This rearrangement joins TRBV7-9 to TRBJ1-2; TRBD1 aligns across 10 bases. The trim removed 5 bases at V and 7 bases at J, leaving 7 bases unmatched. CDR1 and CDR2 (germline): SEHNR, FQNEAQ (reference sequence). CDR3 length: 14 residues. CDR3: CASSTGQGHVGYTF. DNA of the CDR3: TGTGCCAGCAGCACGGGACAGGGGCATGTTGGCTACACCTTC.

This chain uses TRBV9 with TRBJ2-1, with D unclear. The CDR3 has 15 residues. Germline V gene lookup returns CDR1 SGDLS and CDR2 YYNGEE. V was shortened by 0 bases and J by 2 bases, with 9 bases between the two germline ends. CDR3 in amino acids: CASSVDGPAYNEQFF. In nucleotides, the CDR3 is TGTGCCAGCAGCGTAGACGGTCCGGCCTACAATGAGCAGTTCTTC.

Only one count was recorded for this clone. The chain joins TRBV28 to TRBJ1-5; no definite D call. The CDR3 is 12 amino acids. Germline V gives CDR1 MDHEN, CDR2 SYDVKM. V was cut by 7 bases and J by 2 bases, with 6 bases left in between. This CDR3 reads CASNLGNQPQHF. As DNA, the CDR3 is TGTGCCAGCAACTTAGGCAATCAGCCCCAGCATTTT.

CDR3 nucleotide sequence: TGCGCCAGCAGTGATTCAAATCCGGGTAACGGTCGGGGTGGCTACACCTTC. Translation: CASSDSNPGNGRGGYTF. This chain joins TRBV10-1 and TRBJ1-2; D unresolved. This CDR3 contains 17 residues. V was clipped by 3 bases and J by 7 bases, with 24 bases between them. Germline loops: CDR1 WNHNN, CDR2 SYGVQD (reference sequence).

The chain carries TRBV10-3 and TRBJ1-1; D unclear. V lost 5 bases, J lost 1 base, and 8 bases lay in between. This CDR3 has 13 residues. CDR1 ENHRY and CDR2 SYGVKD come from the germline V gene. This CDR3 reads CAISTQENTEAFF. The CDR3 DNA follows: TGTGCCATCAGTACACAAGAGAACACTGAAGCTTTCTTT.

The chain uses TRBV18 and TRBJ2-3; D is perhaps TRBD2 (5 bases). This CDR3 region has 14 residues. The germline gives CDR1 KGHSH, CDR2 LQKENI. Trimming shortened V by 2 bases and J by 2 bases, and 8 bases separated the two germline ends. The DNA for the CDR3 is TGTGCCAGCTCACCAACGGGGATCACAGATACGCAGTATTTT. Translation: CASSPTGITDTQYF.

The chain joins TRBV30 to TRBJ1-5, with TRBD1 matching over 7 bases. J gave up 3 bases and V 4 bases, and 6 bases lay outside the gene matches. Germline assignment: CDR1 GTSNPN and CDR2 SVGIG (reference sequence). The CDR3 sequence is 14 residues long. The CDR3 protein is CAWTQTGTNQPQHF. In DNA, the CDR3 is TGTGCCTGGACTCAGACAGGGACCAATCAGCCCCAGCATTTT.

The rearrangement joins TRBV19 to TRBJ1-5, with D uncertain. The germline gives CDR1 LNHDA, CDR2 SQIVND (reference sequence). The CDR3 loop spans 15 amino acids. V shed 6 bases and J shed 7 bases, with 19 bases lying between them. The CDR3 sequence: CASSPRGLQVQPQHF. The CDR3 DNA sequence: TGTGCCAGTAGCCCACGGGGTCTTCAGGTGCAGCCCCAGCATTTT.

DNA of the CDR3: TGTGCCAGCAGTTTGGCGGGATTGAATGAGCAGTTCTTC. It encodes CASSLAGLNEQFF. This chain uses TRBV28 with TRBJ2-1; the D gene is possibly TRBD2 (6 bases). This CDR3 has 13 residues. The V end was cut by 3 bases, the J end by 7 bases, with 10 bases between. CDR1 is MDHEN and CDR2 is SYDVKM in the germline V gene.

The V gene is TRBV13, the J gene TRBJ2-3; 11 nucleotides match TRBD2. Germline CDR1 and CDR2: PRHDT and FYEKMQ (reference sequence). The trim removed 2 bases at V and 2 bases at J, leaving 6 bases unmatched. CDR3 length: 17 residues. The CDR3 spells CASSLLTSGEFTDTQYF. The CDR3 coding sequence is TGTGCCAGCAGCTTATTGACTAGCGGGGAGTTCACAGATACGCAGTATTTT.

This clone turned up a few times. This chain joins TRBV18 and TRBJ1-1, with 9 bases that match TRBD1. Germline V lookup: CDR1 KGHSH, CDR2 LQKENI. This CDR3 spans 14 amino acids. V lost 6 bases, J lost 8 bases, and 10 bases stayed unmatched. CDR3 sequence: CASSPGTGRVEAFF. The CDR3 DNA follows: TGTGCCAGCTCGCCCGGGACAGGGAGGGTAGAAGCTTTCTTT.

This chain uses TRBV5-1 with TRBJ1-4; TRBD1 aligns across 8 bases. Germline V CDR1 and CDR2: SGHRS, YFSETQ. This CDR3 region has 16 residues. Unmatched junction bases numbered 15, after V lost 4 bases and J lost 10 bases. The CDR3 region is CASSTGTDREKGKLFF. For the CDR3, the DNA is TGCGCCAGCAGCACGGGCACGGACAGGGAGAAGGGAAAACTGTTTTTT. Full variable domain (remainder filled in from reference TRBV5-1 and TRBJ1-4): KAGVTQTPRYLIKTRGQQVTLSCSPISGHRSVSWYQQTPGQGLQFLFEYFSETQRNKGNFPGRFSGRQFSNSRSEMNVSTLELGDSALYLCASSTGTDREKGKLFFGSGTQLSVL.

The gene calls are TRBV12-3 or TRBV12-4 and TRBJ1-2, with D unclear. The CDR3 contains 13 residues. V was cut by 6 bases and J by 3 bases, with 11 bases left in between. DNA for the CDR3: TGTGCCAGCAGCCGGAGTAGTGACTATGGCTACACCTTC. Residues: CASSRSSDYGYTF.

This chain uses TRBV5-8 with TRBJ1-5; D is unresolved. This CDR3 contains 16 residues. Germline-derived CDR1 and CDR2 are SGHTS and YDEGEE. V lost 1 base to trimming and J lost 9 bases, with 20 bases between them. CDR3 DNA sequence: TGTGCCAGCAGCTTGAGTCGACGATCAGGTTTCGCGCCCCAGCATTTT. This codes for CASSLSRRSGFAPQHF.

The V and J genes are TRBV5-1 and TRBJ2-2; TRBD2 aligns across 9 bases. Germline trimming cut 2 bases from V and 3 bases from J; bases unmatched to any gene: 8. This CDR3 region has 17 residues. Per germline, CDR1 SGHRS and CDR2 YFSETQ. The CDR3, as DNA: TGCGCCAGCAGCTTACGCCGGCTAGCGGGGCACACCGGGGAGCTGTTTTTT. This gives the protein CASSLRRLAGHTGELFF.

The chain uses TRBV15 and TRBJ1-5, with D unclear. Germline V gene lookup returns CDR1 LNHNV and CDR2 YYDKDF (reference sequence). Trimming removed 0 bases at V and 7 bases at J, with 7 bases between. The CDR3 runs 13 residues. The CDR3 DNA follows: TGTGCCACCAGCAGAGACCCGGGACAGCCCCAGCATTTT. It encodes CATSRDPGQPQHF.

V and J are TRBV5-1 and TRBJ1-6, with D perhaps matching TRBD1 (5 bases). This CDR3 comprises 13 residues. Germline V gene lookup returns CDR1 SGHRS and CDR2 YFSETQ. Deletions cut 8 bases from V and 7 bases from J, with 13 bases between. The CDR3 DNA sequence: TGCGCCAGTTCCTCGGAGGGGAATTCACCCCTCCACTTT. As protein: CASSSEGNSPLHF.

This chain links TRBV7-9 with TRBJ2-1; 7 bases line up with TRBD2. This CDR3 comprises 15 residues. V lost 5 bases and J lost 9; bases outside the gene matches: 13. CDR1 SEHNR and CDR2 FQNEAQ come from the germline V gene (reference sequence). In DNA, the CDR3 is TGTGCCAGCAGCCCCGGCGGATGGGAGGGTGGTGAGCAGTTCTTC. As protein: CASSPGGWEGGEQFF.

The CDR3 loop is CASSLLRTGGLREKLFF. CDR3 coding DNA: TGTGCCAGCAGTTTATTAAGGACAGGCGGCCTCAGGGAAAAACTGTTTTTT. The chain recombines TRBV27 with TRBJ1-4, with TRBD1 matching over 7 bases. The trim removed 1 base at V and 8 bases at J, leaving 13 bases unmatched. Germline assignment: CDR1 MNHEY and CDR2 SMNVEV (reference sequence). The CDR3 contains 17 residues.

For this clone: This may stem from a read error, because a much larger clone lies one nucleotide away. The CDR3 nucleotides read TGTGCCAGCAGCGCCGGGACAGGGTCCTACAATGAGCAGTTCTTC. It is translated as CASSAGTGSYNEQFF. The rearrangement joins TRBV5-4 to TRBJ2-1, with 9 bases identical to TRBD1. The CDR3 loop spans 15 amino acids. Germline CDR1 reads SGHNT; CDR2 reads YYREEE (reference sequence). V gave up 4 bases and J gave up 1 base; unmatched junction bases: 3.

As for this clone: The same CDR3 is also encoded by other DNA sequences in this sample. V is TRBV7-3 and J is TRBJ2-1; TRBD1 matches 10 bases. CDR1 is SGHTA, CDR2 FQGTGA, per germline. V lost 4 bases, J lost 7 bases, and 10 bases stayed unmatched. The CDR3 length is 16 residues. CDR3 nucleotides: TGTGCCAGCAGCTCTGACCGGGACAGGGGTGGTAATGAGCAGTTCTTC. It is translated as CASSSDRDRGGNEQFF.

This clone has just a few counts. V usage is TRBV5-6 and J usage is TRBJ2-2; 9 bases are shared with TRBD2. CDR3 length equals 14 residues. V was pared by 3 bases and J by 6 bases, with 3 bases of the junction left unmatched. Looked up from germline, CDR1 is SGHDT and CDR2 is YYEEEE. The CDR3 DNA sequence: TGTGCCAGCAGCTCGGGACTAGCCCCCGGGGAGCTGTTTTTT. It is translated as CASSSGLAPGELFF.